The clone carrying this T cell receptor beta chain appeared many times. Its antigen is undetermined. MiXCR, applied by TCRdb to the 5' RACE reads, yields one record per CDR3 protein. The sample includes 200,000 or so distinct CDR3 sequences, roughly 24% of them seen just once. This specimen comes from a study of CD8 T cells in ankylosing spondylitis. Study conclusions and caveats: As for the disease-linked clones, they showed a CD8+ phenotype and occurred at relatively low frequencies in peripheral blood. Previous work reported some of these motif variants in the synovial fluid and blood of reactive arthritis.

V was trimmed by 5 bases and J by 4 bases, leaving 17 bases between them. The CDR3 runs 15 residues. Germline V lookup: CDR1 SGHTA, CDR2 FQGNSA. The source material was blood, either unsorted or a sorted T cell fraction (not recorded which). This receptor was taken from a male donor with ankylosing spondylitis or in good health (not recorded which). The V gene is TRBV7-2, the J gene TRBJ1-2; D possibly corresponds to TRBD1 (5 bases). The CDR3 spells CASSQMGGTGYGYTF. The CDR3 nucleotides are TGTGCCAGCAGCCAAATGGGGGGAACAGGCTATGGCTACACCTTC.